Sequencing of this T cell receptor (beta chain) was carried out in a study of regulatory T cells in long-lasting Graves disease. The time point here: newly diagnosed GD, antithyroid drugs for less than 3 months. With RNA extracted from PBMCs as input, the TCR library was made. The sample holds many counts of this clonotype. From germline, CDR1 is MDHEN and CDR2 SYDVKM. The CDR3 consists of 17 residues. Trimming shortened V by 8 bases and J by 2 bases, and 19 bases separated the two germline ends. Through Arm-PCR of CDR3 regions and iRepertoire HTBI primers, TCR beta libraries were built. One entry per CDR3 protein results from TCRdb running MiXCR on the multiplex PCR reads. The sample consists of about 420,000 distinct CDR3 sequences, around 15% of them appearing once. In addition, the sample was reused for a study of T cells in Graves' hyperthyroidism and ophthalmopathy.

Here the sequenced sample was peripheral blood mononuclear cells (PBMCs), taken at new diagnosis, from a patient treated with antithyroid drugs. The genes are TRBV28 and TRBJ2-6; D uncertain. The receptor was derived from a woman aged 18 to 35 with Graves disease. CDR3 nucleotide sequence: TGTGCCAGCGGTTCTTATGTTACGATGCCTGGGGCCAACGTCCTGACTTTC. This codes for CASGSYVTMPGANVLTF.